Included here is one T cell receptor beta chain sequence, with context. Its antigen is unknown. In germline, CDR1 is SQVTM, CDR2 ANQGSEA. The CDR3 extends over 15 amino acids. This sample stems from a study of CXCR3-negative and CXCR3-positive naive CD8 T cells. Study-level information: TRB reads totalled about 140 million, about 1.5 +/- 0.3 million per library.

Study-level results: Hydrophobicity of TRB CDR3s was greater in CXCR3-positive naive cells than in CXCR3-negative naive cells. Memory cells showed distinct TRBV-TRBJ patterns, while the two naive subsets matched. Fresh PBMCs went into most assays, and CXCR3 expression partly declined after cryopreservation.

Through 5' RACE with UMI labels, the TRB cDNA libraries were prepared. After re-calling the 5' RACE reads, TCRdb lists one entry per CDR3 protein, DNA absent. This table holds about 50,000 distinct CDR3 sequences. This receptor was identified in a human donor in good health. Some clones in this sample may be carry-over from other donors' samples. The chain is built from TRBV29-1 and TRBJ2-2; absent DNA, TCRdb's TRBD2 call cannot be checked. The sample taken for sequencing was naive CXCR3+ CD8+ T cells from blood. As to subset: CD45RO-CCR7+CD27+CD95- naive CD8+ T cells expressing CXCR3 (TNR3+). CDR3 region: CSVDPGTHNTGELFF.